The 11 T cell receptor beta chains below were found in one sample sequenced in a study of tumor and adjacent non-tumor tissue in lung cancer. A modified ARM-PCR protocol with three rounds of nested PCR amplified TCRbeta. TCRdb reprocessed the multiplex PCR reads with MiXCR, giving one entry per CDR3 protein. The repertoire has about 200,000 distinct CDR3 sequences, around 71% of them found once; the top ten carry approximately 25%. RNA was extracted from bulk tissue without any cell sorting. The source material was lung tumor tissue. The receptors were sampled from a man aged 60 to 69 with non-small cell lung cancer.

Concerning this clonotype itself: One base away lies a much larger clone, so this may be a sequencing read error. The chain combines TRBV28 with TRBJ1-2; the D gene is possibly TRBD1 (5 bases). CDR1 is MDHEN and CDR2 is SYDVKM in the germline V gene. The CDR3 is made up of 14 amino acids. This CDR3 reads CTSISQGSDYGYTF. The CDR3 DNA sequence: TGTACCAGCATTAGTCAGGGATCGGACTATGGCTACACCTTC.

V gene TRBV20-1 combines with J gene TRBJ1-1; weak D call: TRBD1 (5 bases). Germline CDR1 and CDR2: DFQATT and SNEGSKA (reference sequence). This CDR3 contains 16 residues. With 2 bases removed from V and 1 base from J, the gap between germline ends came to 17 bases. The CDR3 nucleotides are TGCAGTGCTAGAAAATTGGCAGGGATAGGGAACACTGAAGCTTTCTTT. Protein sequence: CSARKLAGIGNTEAFF.

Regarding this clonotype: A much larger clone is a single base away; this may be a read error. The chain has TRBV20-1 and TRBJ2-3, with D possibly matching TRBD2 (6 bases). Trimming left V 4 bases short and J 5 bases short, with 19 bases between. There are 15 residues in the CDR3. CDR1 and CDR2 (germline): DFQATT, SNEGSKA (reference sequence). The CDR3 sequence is CSATPASGGLDTQYF. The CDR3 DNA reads TGCAGTGCTACCCCTGCCAGTGGGGGGTTAGATACGCAGTATTTT.

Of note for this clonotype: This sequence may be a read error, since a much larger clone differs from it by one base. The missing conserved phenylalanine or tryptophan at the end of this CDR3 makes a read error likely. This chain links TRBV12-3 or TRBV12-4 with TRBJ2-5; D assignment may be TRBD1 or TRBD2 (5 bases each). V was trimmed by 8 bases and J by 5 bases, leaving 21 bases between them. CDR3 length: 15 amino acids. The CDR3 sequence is CASLRGQRRGETQYY. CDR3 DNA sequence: TGTGCCAGCTTAAGGGGTCAGCGGCGAGGGGAGACCCAGTACTAC.

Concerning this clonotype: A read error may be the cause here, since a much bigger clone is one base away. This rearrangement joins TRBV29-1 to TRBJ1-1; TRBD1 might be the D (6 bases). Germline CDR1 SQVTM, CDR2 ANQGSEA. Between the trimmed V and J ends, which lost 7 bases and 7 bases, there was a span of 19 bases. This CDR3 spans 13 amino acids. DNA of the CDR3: TGCAGCGAGGGGGGAGGGGGGCCTCATGAAGCTTTCTTT. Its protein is CSEGGGGPHEAFF.

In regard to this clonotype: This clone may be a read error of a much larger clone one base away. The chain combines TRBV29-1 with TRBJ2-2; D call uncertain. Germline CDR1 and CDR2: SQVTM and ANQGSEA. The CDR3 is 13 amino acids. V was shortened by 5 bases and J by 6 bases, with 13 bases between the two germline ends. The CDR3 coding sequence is TGCAGCGTTTGTGGGATTCTATCCGGGGAGCTGTTTTTT. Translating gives CSVCGILSGELFF.

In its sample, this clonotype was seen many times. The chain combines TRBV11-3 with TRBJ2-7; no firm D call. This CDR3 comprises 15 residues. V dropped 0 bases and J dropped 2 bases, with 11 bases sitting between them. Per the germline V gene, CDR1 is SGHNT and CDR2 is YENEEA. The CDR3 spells CASSLDQNPTYEQYF. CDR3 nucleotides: TGTGCCAGCAGCTTAGATCAAAATCCCACCTACGAGCAGTACTTC.

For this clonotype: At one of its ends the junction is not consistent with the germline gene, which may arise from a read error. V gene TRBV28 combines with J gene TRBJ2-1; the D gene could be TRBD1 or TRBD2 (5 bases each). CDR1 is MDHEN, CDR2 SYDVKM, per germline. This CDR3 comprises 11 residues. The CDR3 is CDSSLGEEQFF. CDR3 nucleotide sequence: TGTGACAGCAGTTTGGGGGAGGAGCAGTTCTTC.

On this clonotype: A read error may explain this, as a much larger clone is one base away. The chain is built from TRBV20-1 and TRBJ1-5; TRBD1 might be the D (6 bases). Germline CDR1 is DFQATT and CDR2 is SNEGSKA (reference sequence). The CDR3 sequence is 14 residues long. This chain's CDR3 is CSARPGGGNQPLHF. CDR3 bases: TGCAGTGCTAGGCCCGGGGGCGGCAATCAGCCCCTGCATTTT.

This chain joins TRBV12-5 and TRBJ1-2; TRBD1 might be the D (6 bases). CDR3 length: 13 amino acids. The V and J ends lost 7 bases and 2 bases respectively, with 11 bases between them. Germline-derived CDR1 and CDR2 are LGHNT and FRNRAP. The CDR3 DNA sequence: TGTGCTAGTGACGGACAGCAGAACTATGGCTACACCTTC. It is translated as CASDGQQNYGYTF.

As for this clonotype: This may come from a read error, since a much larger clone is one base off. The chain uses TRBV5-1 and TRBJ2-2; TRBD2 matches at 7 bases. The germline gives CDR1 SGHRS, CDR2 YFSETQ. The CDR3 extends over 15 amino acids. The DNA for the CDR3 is TGCGCCAGCAGCTCCCACTCAGCGGGAACCGGGCAGCTGTTTTTT. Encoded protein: CASSSHSAGTGQLFF.